These 31 T cell receptor beta chains were all obtained from the same sample, sequenced in a study of Graves' ophthalmopathy and Graves' hyperthyroidism. RNA transcripts served as template for amplifying TCR beta CDR3 sequences. Amplification began with first-round RT-PCR using HTBI primers, then second-round multiplex PCR was performed. MiXCR, run by TCRdb on the multiplex PCR reads, gives a single entry per CDR3 protein. The sample lists 650,000 to 900,000 distinct CDR3 sequences; 40% were seen once. Sequences were obtained from peripheral blood. These receptors were collected from an adult man with Graves' ophthalmopathy.

Comment on this clonotype: The conserved phenylalanine or tryptophan normally closing the CDR3 is absent here, so this likely arose from a read error. No DNA is shown, since the ends of the CDR3 on it are uncertain; the CDR3 is the one TCRdb lists. The chain employs TRBV29-1 and TRBJ1-1; TRBD1 reflects the table's D call only, with no check against the DNA. The CDR3 is 12 residues long, counting both termini. Germline assignment: CDR1 SQVTM and CDR2 ANQGSEA. CDR3: CSATASGGGPSY.

This chain connects TRBV29-1 to TRBJ2-7; possibly TRBD1 for D (6 bases). The germline CDR1 and CDR2 sequences are SQVTM and ANQGSEA. V lost 8 bases, J lost 3 bases, and 8 bases lay in between. This CDR3 region has 10 residues. CDR3 protein: CSTGNYEQYF. In DNA, the CDR3 is TGCAGCACAGGGAACTACGAGCAGTACTTC.

This clonotype was counted at least ten times. V is TRBV12-3 or TRBV12-4 and J is TRBJ1-1; tentative D call: TRBD1 (6 bases). The V gene lost 9 bases and the J gene lost 5 bases, with 13 bases spanning the gap. This CDR3 comprises 12 residues. For the CDR3, the DNA is TGTGCCAGTACAGGGCCAAGGACTGAAGCTTTCTTT. It encodes CASTGPRTEAFF.

Ten or more counts support this clonotype. The rearrangement links TRBV29-1 to TRBJ2-5; D gene ambiguous. The germline CDR1 and CDR2 sequences are SQVTM and ANQGSEA. V was clipped by 3 bases and J by 2 bases, with 7 bases between them. This CDR3 comprises 12 residues. In DNA form, the CDR3 reads TGCAGCGTTGATCGACAACAAGAGACCCAGTACTTC. This gives the protein CSVDRQQETQYF.

J is TRBJ2-5 and V is TRBV6-6, with 11 positions matching TRBD1. Germline CDR1 MNHNY, CDR2 SVGAGI (reference sequence). The J segment lost 1 base and the V segment lost 3 bases, leaving 13 bases of the junction unmatched. CDR3 length equals 19 residues. The CDR3 region has the DNA TGTGCCAGCAGTTATGGGGTTCCGCTCGGGACAGGGGGCCAAGAGACCCAGTACTTC. The encoded protein is CASSYGVPLGTGGQETQYF.

The rearrangement uses TRBV2 and TRBJ2-7; 8 nucleotides align to TRBD1. This CDR3 is 14 amino acids long. The germline gives CDR1 SNHLY, CDR2 FYNNEI. After removal of 4 bases from V and 3 bases from J, the junction contained 5 bases not matched to a gene. The CDR3 reads CASSAQDRVYEQYF. For the CDR3, the DNA is TGTGCCAGCAGTGCTCAGGACAGGGTCTACGAGCAGTACTTC.

The J gene is TRBJ2-7, the V gene TRBV7-3; D is possibly TRBD2 (5 bases). V gave up 2 bases and J gave up 0 bases, with 11 bases separating them. Per germline, CDR1 SGHTA and CDR2 FQGTGA. This CDR3 contains 15 residues. CDR3 nucleotide sequence: TGTGCCAGCAGCTTAGCGGTTGGGAGCTCCTACGAGCAGTACTTC. Protein sequence: CASSLAVGSSYEQYF.

At least ten counts were recorded for this clonotype. The V gene is TRBV7-9, the J gene TRBJ1-2, with 9 bases fitting TRBD1. CDR1 is SEHNR, CDR2 FQNEAQ, per germline (reference sequence). The J segment lost 6 bases and the V segment lost 5 bases, leaving 4 bases of the junction unmatched. The CDR3 has 13 amino acids. CDR3 sequence reads: CASSQDRGDGYTF. The CDR3 DNA sequence: TGTGCCAGCAGCCAGGACAGGGGTGATGGCTACACCTTC. Variable domain in full (rest from reference TRBV7-9 and TRBJ1-2): DTGVSQNPRHKITKRGQNVTFRCDPISEHNRLYWYRQTLGQGPEFLTYFQNEAQLEKSRLLSDRFSAERPKGSFSTLEIQRTEQGDSAMYLCASSQDRGDGYTFGSGTRLTVV.

The chain joins TRBV29-1 to TRBJ1-4; 7 positions match TRBD1. The CDR3 is made up of 13 amino acids. V lost 4 bases to trimming and J lost 4 bases; unmatched junction nucleotides: 3. The germline gives CDR1 SQVTM, CDR2 ANQGSEA. CDR3: CSVGQGLNEKLFF. The CDR3 DNA reads as TGCAGCGTTGGACAGGGCCTTAATGAAAAACTGTTTTTT.

The chain uses TRBV7-9 and TRBJ2-7; 8 positions match TRBD1. With 4 bases clipped from V and 2 bases from J, the junction kept 10 bases outside the gene matches. The CDR3 sequence is 16 residues long. Per the germline V gene, CDR1 is SEHNR and CDR2 is FQNEAQ (reference sequence). Written as DNA, the CDR3 is TGTGCCAGCAGCTATCACCTGGGACAGGTAGCCTACGAGCAGTACTTC. As protein: CASSYHLGQVAYEQYF. The full variable domain, in which reference TRBV7-9 and TRBJ2-7 provide the parts outside the CDR3, is DTGVSQNPRHKITKRGQNVTFRCDPISEHNRLYWYRQTLGQGPEFLTYFQNEAQLEKSRLLSDRFSAERPKGSFSTLEIQRTEQGDSAMYLCASSYHLGQVAYEQYFGPGTRLTVT.

This chain joins TRBV29-1 and TRBJ1-4, with D perhaps TRBD1 (5 bases). The ends were cut back, 1 base at V and 0 bases at J, with 6 bases in the middle. From germline, CDR1 is SQVTM and CDR2 ANQGSEA. The CDR3 spans 14 residues. CDR3 region: CSVEVGATNEKLFF. DNA for the CDR3: TGCAGCGTTGAAGTGGGGGCAACTAATGAAAAACTGTTTTTT.

This clonotype appeared a few times. V is TRBV7-9 and J is TRBJ2-5; possible D gene TRBD2, 6 bases. This CDR3 region has 14 residues. Deletions cut 7 bases from V and 1 base from J, with 13 bases between. The germline V gene has CDR1 SEHNR and CDR2 FQNEAQ (reference sequence). In DNA form, the CDR3 reads TGTGCCAGCAACCTCCTGCGGGGCCAAGAGACCCAGTACTTC. Translation gives CASNLLRGQETQYF.

This clonotype was detected once. The V gene is TRBV9, the J gene TRBJ1-4; no reliable D call. Germline-derived CDR1 and CDR2 are SGDLS and YYNGEE. V lost 4 bases and J 8 bases, leaving 15 bases between the germline ends. There are 14 residues in the CDR3. CDR3 DNA sequence: TGTGCCAGCAGCCCGACGGGTGCGGGAGAAAAACTGTTTTTT. This sequence encodes CASSPTGAGEKLFF.

Only a few counts were recorded for this clonotype. The chain has TRBV7-9 and TRBJ2-7; D gene unclear. CDR1 SEHNR and CDR2 FQNEAQ come from the germline V gene (reference sequence). The V and J ends lost 0 bases and 5 bases respectively, with 8 bases between them. The CDR3 is 13 amino acids. CDR3 in amino acids: CASSLALGNEQYF. As DNA, the CDR3 is TGTGCCAGCAGCTTAGCGCTGGGTAACGAGCAGTACTTC.

The chain couples TRBV25-1 to TRBJ2-2; TRBD1 agrees at 12 bases. The V gene end was trimmed by 6 bases and the J gene end by 6 bases; junction bases not matched to a gene: 8. Germline assignment: CDR1 MGHDK and CDR2 SYGVNS. The CDR3 totals 16 residues. For the CDR3, the DNA is TGTGCCAGCAGAGCCCGGGACAGGGGGCACGCCGGGGAGCTGTTTTTT. Translated, it gives CASRARDRGHAGELFF.

The rearrangement joins TRBV5-5 to TRBJ2-5, with 9 nucleotides matching TRBD1. After removal of 3 bases from V and 5 bases from J, the junction contained 5 bases not matched to a gene. The CDR3 has 14 amino acids. The V gene's germline CDR1 is SGHKS and CDR2 YYEKEE (reference sequence). The CDR3 nucleotides are TGTGCCAGCAGCTGGGACAGGGCTGGGGAGACCCAGTACTTC. It codes for CASSWDRAGETQYF. Filled out from reference TRBV5-5 and TRBJ2-5, the complete variable domain reads DAGVTQSPTHLIKTRGQQVTLRCSPISGHKSVSWYQQVLGQGPQFIFQYYEKEERGRGNFPDRFSARQFPNYSSELNVNALLLGDSALYLCASSWDRAGETQYFGPGTRLLVL.

The rearrangement joins TRBV11-2 to TRBJ2-5; D not resolved. CDR1 SGHAT and CDR2 FQNNGV come from the germline V gene. The CDR3 loop spans 15 amino acids. V was cut by 5 bases and J by 3 bases, with 16 bases left in between. The CDR3 nucleotides are TGTGCCAGCAGCCCCCTGACGGACCCGAAAGAGACCCAGTACTTC. Its translation is CASSPLTDPKETQYF. Supplemented by reference TRBV11-2 and TRBJ2-5, the full variable domain reads EAGVAQSPRYKIIEKRQSVAFWCNPISGHATLYWYQQILGQGPKLLIQFQNNGVVDDSQLPKDRFSAERLKGVDSTLKIQPAKLEDSAVYLCASSPLTDPKETQYFGPGTRLLVL.

Concerning this clonotype itself: An end of the junction differs from the germline gene, which may be a read error. The genes are TRBV12-3 or TRBV12-4 and TRBJ1-6; D is perhaps TRBD1 (5 bases). The CDR3 extends over 13 amino acids. The CDR3 loop is CAISSRDGSPLHF. Written as DNA, the CDR3 is TGTGCCATCAGTTCCAGGGACGGTTCACCCCTCCACTTT.

The rearrangement joins TRBV18 to TRBJ2-7; D is possibly TRBD1 (5 bases). V shed 4 bases and J shed 5 bases, with 18 bases lying between them. The CDR3 covers 15 residues. CDR1 is KGHSH and CDR2 is LQKENI in the germline V gene. CDR3 sequence reads: CASSLLQGINDEQYF. Written as DNA, the CDR3 is TGTGCCAGCTCACTACTTCAGGGCATAAACGACGAGCAGTACTTC.

The V and J genes are TRBV19 and TRBJ1-1; possible D gene TRBD1, 5 bases. CDR3 size: 15 residues. Germline V gives CDR1 LNHDA, CDR2 SQIVND (reference sequence). Trimming took off 9 bases at V and 3 bases at J, with 20 bases between the two ends. The CDR3 DNA reads TGTGCCAGCAGTTACTCGCCCGGGACCGACACTGAAGCTTTCTTT. Its protein is CASSYSPGTDTEAFF.

V is TRBV12-3 or TRBV12-4 and J is TRBJ1-3, with no clear D. Trimming removed 6 bases at V and 0 bases at J, with 9 bases between. The CDR3 covers 14 residues. CDR3 in DNA: TGTGCCAGCAGCCCATGGAGCTCTGGAAACACCATATATTTT. Its translation is CASSPWSSGNTIYF.

This clonotype was seen at least ten times. The DNA for the CDR3 is TGTGCCAGCAGTGAATGGGCGCCGGGCTCTGGGGCCAACGTCCTGACTTTC. Translating gives CASSEWAPGSGANVLTF. The V call is TRBV2, the J call TRBJ2-6; D gene uncertain. This CDR3 has 17 residues. V was shortened by 2 bases and J by 0 bases, with 11 bases between the two germline ends. From germline, CDR1 is SNHLY and CDR2 FYNNEI.

This clonotype was seen at least ten times. This sequence joins TRBV24-1 and TRBJ2-7; 14 bases align to TRBD2. V lost 4 bases, J lost 4 bases, and 5 bases stayed unmatched. Looked up from germline, CDR1 is KGHDR and CDR2 is SFDVKD. The CDR3 totals 16 residues. CDR3 bases: TGTGCCACCAGTGACGGGGGACTAGCGGGAGAGTACGAGCAGTACTTC. Its translation: CATSDGGLAGEYEQYF.

The chain joins TRBV29-1 to TRBJ1-1; maybe TRBD1 (5 bases). The CDR3 contains 12 residues. Trimming left V 7 bases short and J 1 base short, with 10 bases between. Per germline, CDR1 SQVTM and CDR2 ANQGSEA. DNA of the CDR3: TGCAGCGGGGGACCTTCGAACACTGAAGCTTTCTTT. Translated, it gives CSGGPSNTEAFF.

This chain links TRBV19 with TRBJ2-5, with D hard to call. CDR1 and CDR2 (germline): LNHDA, SQIVND (reference sequence). CDR3 length: 14 amino acids. The V and J ends lost 6 bases and 1 base respectively, with 12 bases between them. In DNA, the CDR3 is TGTGCCAGTAGAGGAGCTGGCAGCCAAGAGACCCAGTACTTC. It specifies CASRGAGSQETQYF.

The CDR3 region has the DNA TGTGCCACCAGCAGTCTTTCTAACGGGACAACACTCACCGGGGAGCTGTTTTTT. Translating it yields CATSSLSNGTTLTGELFF. The chain has TRBV15 and TRBJ2-2; tentatively, D is TRBD1 (6 bases). Germline values: CDR1 LNHNV, CDR2 YYDKDF (reference sequence). The V end was cut by 3 bases, the J end by 4 bases, with 21 bases between. This CDR3 has 18 amino acids.

There are many counts of this clonotype. The chain links TRBV10-3 to TRBJ2-2; either TRBD1 or TRBD2 may supply D (5 bases each). CDR1 and CDR2 (germline): ENHRY, SYGVKD. The CDR3 is 15 residues long. Trimming left V 3 bases short and J 0 bases short, with 8 bases between. Here the CDR3 reads CAISDGGTNTGELFF. In DNA, the CDR3 is TGTGCCATCAGTGATGGGGGAACGAACACCGGGGAGCTGTTTTTT.

The chain carries TRBV7-2 and TRBJ1-4; 11 nucleotides line up with TRBD1. CDR3 length: 15 residues. The junction had 2 bases not matched to a gene; V was cut back by 0 bases and J by 8 bases. CDR1 is SGHTA and CDR2 is FQGNSA in the germline V gene. This CDR3 reads CASSLAGQGAEKLFF. The DNA of the CDR3 is TGTGCCAGCAGCTTAGCCGGACAGGGGGCCGAAAAACTGTTTTTT.

At least ten counts were recorded for this clonotype. The V and J genes are TRBV19 and TRBJ1-6, with 7 bases lining up with TRBD1. With 5 bases clipped from V and 9 bases from J, the junction kept 10 bases outside the gene matches. The CDR3 contains 15 residues. Per the germline V gene, CDR1 is LNHDA and CDR2 is SQIVND (reference sequence). CDR3 protein: CASSVDRVGGSPLHF. The DNA of the CDR3 is TGTGCCAGTAGTGTCGACAGGGTCGGCGGTTCACCCCTCCACTTT. Variable domain in full (rest from reference TRBV19 and TRBJ1-6): DGGITQSPKYLFRKEGQNVTLSCEQNLNHDAMYWYRQDPGQGLRLIYYSQIVNDFQKGDIAEGYSVSREKKESFPLTVTSAQKNPTAFYLCASSVDRVGGSPLHFGNGTRLTVT.

This sequence joins TRBV29-1 and TRBJ1-2; 7 bases fit TRBD1. Germline V gene sequence: CDR1 SQVTM, CDR2 ANQGSEA. The CDR3 loop spans 11 amino acids. J lost 2 bases, V lost 8 bases, and 2 bases had no gene match. CDR3 in DNA: TGCAGCCCGGGACAGAACTATGGCTACACCTTC. It codes for CSPGQNYGYTF.

This clonotype was counted at least ten times. The V gene is TRBV25-1, the J gene TRBJ1-5; possible D gene TRBD1, 6 bases. V was pared by 2 bases and J by 7 bases, with 9 bases between. Germline-derived CDR1 and CDR2 are MGHDK and SYGVNS. The CDR3 sequence is 13 residues long. CDR3 sequence (DNA): TGTGCCAGCAGTGAACCAGGGGACCAGCCCCAGCATTTT. This sequence encodes CASSEPGDQPQHF.